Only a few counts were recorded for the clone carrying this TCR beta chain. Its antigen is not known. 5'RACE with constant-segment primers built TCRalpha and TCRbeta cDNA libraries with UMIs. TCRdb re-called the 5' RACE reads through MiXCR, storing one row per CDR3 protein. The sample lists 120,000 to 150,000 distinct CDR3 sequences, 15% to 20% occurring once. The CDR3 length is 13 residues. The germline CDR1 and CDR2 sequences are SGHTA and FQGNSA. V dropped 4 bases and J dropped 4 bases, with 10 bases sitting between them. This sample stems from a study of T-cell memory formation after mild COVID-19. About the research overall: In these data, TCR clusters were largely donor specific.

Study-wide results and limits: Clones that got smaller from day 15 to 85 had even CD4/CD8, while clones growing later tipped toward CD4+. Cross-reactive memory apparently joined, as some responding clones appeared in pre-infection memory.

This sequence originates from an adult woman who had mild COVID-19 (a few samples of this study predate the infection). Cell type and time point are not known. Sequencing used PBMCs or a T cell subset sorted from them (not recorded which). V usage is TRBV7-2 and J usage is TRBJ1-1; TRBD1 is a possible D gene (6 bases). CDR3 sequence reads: CASSSRGFTEAFF. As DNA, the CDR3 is TGTGCCAGCAGCTCCAGGGGTTTCACTGAAGCTTTCTTT.